This T cell receptor (beta chain) is drawn from a study of CD8 T cells in ankylosing spondylitis. Study-wide results and limits: Earlier reports found some motif variants in synovial fluid and blood in reactive arthritis. What appeared characteristic of ankylosing spondylitis blood was a TCR beta motif of under 10 highly homologous variants.

The CDR3 length is 15 residues. The germline V gene has CDR1 SGHRS and CDR2 YFSETQ. V was pared by 2 bases and J by 0 bases, with 9 bases between. A single record per CDR3 protein comes from TCRdb applying MiXCR to the 5' RACE reads. The sample includes about 750,000 distinct CDR3 sequences, around 20% of them seen just once. In its sample, this clonotype was seen many times. Its antigen remains unknown. Sequencing was performed on blood, either unsorted or a sorted T cell fraction (not recorded which). This receptor was taken from a male donor with ankylosing spondylitis. The genes are TRBV5-1 and TRBJ2-1; D is ambiguous. CDR3 DNA: TGCGCCAGCAGCTTCAGTGAGAGCTCCTACAATGAGCAGTTCTTC. This translates into CASSFSESSYNEQFF.